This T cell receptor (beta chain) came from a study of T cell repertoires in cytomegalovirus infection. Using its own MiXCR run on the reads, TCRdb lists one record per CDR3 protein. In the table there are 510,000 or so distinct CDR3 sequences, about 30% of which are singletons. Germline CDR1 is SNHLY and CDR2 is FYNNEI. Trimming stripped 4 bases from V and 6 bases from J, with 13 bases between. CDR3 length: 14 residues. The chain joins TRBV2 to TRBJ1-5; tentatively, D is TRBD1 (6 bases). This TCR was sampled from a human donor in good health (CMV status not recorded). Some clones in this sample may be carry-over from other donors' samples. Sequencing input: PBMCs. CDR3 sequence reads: CASSGEGGRQPQHF. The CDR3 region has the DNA TGTGCCAGCAGTGGGGAGGGGGGTCGTCAGCCCCAGCATTTT.